This entry lists 18 T cell receptor beta chains sequenced from one sample in a study of PD-L1 blockade in urothelial cancer. Profiled with immunoSEQ multiplex PCR; TCRdb holds only in-frame clones, not every one. This table has tens of thousands of clones, 87% appearing once. Time point described: pretreatment peripheral blood. The material was PBMCs, obtained around atezolizumab (anti-PD-L1) treatment. The origin of the receptors is a woman aged 55-75 years with urothelial cancer.

The V call is TRBV6-6, the J call TRBJ2-1; D ambiguous. The CDR3 has 15 amino acids. Germline-derived CDR1 and CDR2 are MNHNY and SVGAGI (reference sequence). The V and J ends lost 0 bases and 1 base respectively, with 7 bases between them. In DNA form, the CDR3 reads TGTGCCAGCAGTTACTCGCTCAGGTCCTACAATGAGCAGTTCTTC. Encoded protein: CASSYSLRSYNEQFF.

V usage is TRBV5-1 and J usage is TRBJ2-5, with TRBD1 matching 7 bases. Germline V CDR1 and CDR2: SGHRS, YFSETQ. Trimming at V came to 2 bases and at J to 4 bases, leaving 5 bases not matched to a gene. This CDR3 region has 14 residues. CDR3 DNA sequence: TGCGCCAGCAGCTTACCGGGACAGCCAGAGACCCAGTACTTC. Its protein product is CASSLPGQPETQYF.

Comment on this clone: Compared with germline, one end of the junction differs, possibly owing to a read error. The CDR3 is CASSEPDRRHF. The CDR3 DNA reads TGTGCCAGCAGCGAGCCGGATCGGCGGCACTTC. V and J are TRBV5-8 and TRBJ2-7; D is unclear. The CDR3 consists of 11 residues. Germline V gene data show CDR1 as SGHTS and CDR2 as YDEGEE.

The V and J genes are TRBV7-9 and TRBJ2-2, with 8 nucleotides matching TRBD2. The CDR3 covers 15 residues. The V segment lost 6 bases and the J segment 3 bases; nucleotides outside the gene matches: 6. Germline CDR1 and CDR2: SEHNR and FQNEAQ (reference sequence). The CDR3 region is CASRLAASYTGELFF. The CDR3 nucleotides read TGTGCCAGCAGACTAGCGGCCAGCTACACCGGGGAGCTGTTTTTT.

This clone was seen a single time. The chain recombines TRBV10-3 with TRBJ2-2; perhaps TRBD1 as D (6 bases). V lost 1 base, J lost 2 bases, and 11 bases lay in between. The germline gives CDR1 ENHRY, CDR2 SYGVKD. The CDR3 spans 16 residues. The CDR3 coding sequence is TGTGCCATCAGTGAGTACAGGGTTTCCAACACCGGGGAGCTGTTTTTT. It codes for CAISEYRVSNTGELFF.

The chain joins TRBV5-1 to TRBJ2-3; 12 bases match TRBD2. Per germline, CDR1 SGHRS and CDR2 YFSETQ. Germline trimming cut 1 base from V and 4 bases from J; bases unmatched to any gene: 7. CDR3 length: 17 residues. Written as DNA, the CDR3 is TGCGCCAGCAGCTTGACTAGCGGGGGGCCAGCGGCAGATACGCAGTATTTT. It codes for CASSLTSGGPAADTQYF. Looking up the rest from reference TRBV5-1 and TRBJ2-3 gives the full variable domain: KAGVTQTPRYLIKTRGQQVTLSCSPISGHRSVSWYQQTPGQGLQFLFEYFSETQRNKGNFPGRFSGRQFSNSRSEMNVSTLELGDSALYLCASSLTSGGPAADTQYFGPGTRLTVL.

The chain employs TRBV6-5 and TRBJ1-2, with D maybe TRBD1 (5 bases). CDR1 MNHEY and CDR2 SVGAGI come from the germline V gene. Trimming pared 4 bases from V and 6 bases from J, leaving 12 bases between. This CDR3 has 13 residues. CDR3 sequence (DNA): TGTGCCAGCAGTTCCACCAGGGTGGATGGCTACACCTTC. Translating it yields CASSSTRVDGYTF.

CDR3 amino acids: CASSEWVQGLGTYEQYF. DNA of the CDR3: TGTGCCAGCAGTGAATGGGTCCAGGGACTAGGGACCTACGAGCAGTACTTC. The chain carries TRBV25-1 and TRBJ2-7, with TRBD2 matching 8 bases. CDR1 is MGHDK, CDR2 SYGVNS, per germline. This CDR3 comprises 17 residues. V was pared by 1 base and J by 2 bases, with 10 bases of the junction left unmatched.

The chain carries TRBV28 and TRBJ1-4; no clear D. This CDR3 is 14 amino acids long. With 5 bases removed from V and 7 bases from J, the gap between germline ends came to 14 bases. Germline V gene lookup returns CDR1 MDHEN and CDR2 SYDVKM. CDR3 amino acids: CASSPPGESEKLFF. CDR3 DNA sequence: TGTGCCAGCAGTCCCCCCGGGGAAAGTGAAAAACTGTTTTTT.

V is TRBV23-1 and J is TRBJ1-2, with D perhaps matching TRBD1 (5 bases). TRBV23-1 is annotated as an ORF whose role is uncertain. This CDR3 is 18 amino acids long. V was trimmed by 9 bases and J by 5 bases, leaving 31 bases between them. The CDR3 here is CARVARAKLKDGGYGYTF. DNA for the CDR3: TGCGCCAGGGTCGCCAGGGCGAAACTAAAGGACGGGGGTTATGGCTACACCTTC.

The rearrangement links TRBV27 to TRBJ2-7, with 13 bases fitting TRBD2. V shed 0 bases and J 3 bases; nucleotides not matched to a gene: 11. From germline, CDR1 is MNHEY and CDR2 SMNVEV (reference sequence). This CDR3 region has 19 residues. The DNA of the CDR3 is TGTGCCAGCAGTTTATCCGGGACTAGCGGGATCCGAAGGGGCTACGAGCAGTACTTC. Translation gives CASSLSGTSGIRRGYEQYF.

This clone has just a few counts. The chain recombines TRBV19 with TRBJ2-7; 10 nucleotides match TRBD1. Germline V gives CDR1 LNHDA, CDR2 SQIVND (reference sequence). Germline trimming cut 6 bases from V and 4 bases from J; bases unmatched to any gene: 3. The CDR3 totals 13 residues. Here the CDR3 DNA reads TGTGCCAGTAGGGGACAGGGGATGTACGAGCAGTACTTC. It codes for CASRGQGMYEQYF.

CDR3 protein: CASSSRGQGGEKLFF. CDR3 in DNA: TGTGCCAGCAGCTCCCGGGGACAGGGTGGTGAAAAACTGTTTTTT. The chain combines TRBV9 with TRBJ1-4; 9 bases are shared with TRBD1. J lost 7 bases, V lost 4 bases, and 8 bases had no gene match. CDR3 length equals 15 residues. Germline loops: CDR1 SGDLS, CDR2 YYNGEE.

The chain couples TRBV19 to TRBJ2-1; 7 bases map to TRBD2. Germline CDR1 LNHDA, CDR2 SQIVND (reference sequence). This CDR3 contains 17 residues. The trim removed 0 bases at V and 0 bases at J, leaving 5 bases unmatched. This CDR3 reads CASSIEASGVSYNEQFF. For the CDR3, the DNA is TGTGCCAGTAGTATAGAAGCTAGCGGAGTCTCCTACAATGAGCAGTTCTTC.

The chain has TRBV27 and TRBJ2-7; 7 bases agree with TRBD1. From germline, CDR1 is MNHEY and CDR2 SMNVEV (reference sequence). There are 15 residues in the CDR3. J was trimmed by 0 bases and V by 0 bases; bases with no gene match: 2. The CDR3 is CASSLSGQVSYEQYF. The CDR3 coding sequence is TGTGCCAGCAGTTTATCCGGACAGGTCTCCTACGAGCAGTACTTC.

This chain's CDR3 is CSALGRGNEQFF. The CDR3 bases are TGCAGCGCCCTGGGGCGGGGCAATGAGCAGTTCTTC. This sequence joins TRBV29-1 and TRBJ2-1; maybe TRBD2 (6 bases). The germline V gene encodes CDR1 SQVTM and CDR2 ANQGSEA. This CDR3 is built from 12 residues. Trimming cost V 7 bases and J 6 bases, with 13 bases left between them.

The chain has TRBV7-9 and TRBJ2-5; D possibly corresponds to TRBD2 (5 bases). Trimming left V 7 bases short and J 3 bases short, with 12 bases between. The CDR3 has 13 residues. Germline-derived CDR1 and CDR2 are SEHNR and FQNEAQ (reference sequence). Here the CDR3 reads CASTHREKETQYF. The DNA for the CDR3 is TGTGCCAGCACTCACCGGGAAAAAGAGACCCAGTACTTC. Complete variable domain (other parts from reference TRBV7-9 and TRBJ2-5): DTGVSQNPRHKITKRGQNVTFRCDPISEHNRLYWYRQTLGQGPEFLTYFQNEAQLEKSRLLSDRFSAERPKGSFSTLEIQRTEQGDSAMYLCASTHREKETQYFGPGTRLLVL.

J is TRBJ1-4 and V is TRBV7-2; perhaps TRBD1 as D (5 bases). Trimming stripped 3 bases from V and 3 bases from J, with 11 bases between. The CDR3 is 15 residues long. Germline CDR1 SGHTA, CDR2 FQGNSA. The CDR3 reads CASSFNPGSNEKLFF. The CDR3 DNA sequence: TGTGCCAGCAGCTTTAACCCAGGGTCTAATGAAAAACTGTTTTTT. The whole variable domain, remainder taken from reference TRBV7-2 and TRBJ1-4, is GAGVSQSPSNKVTEKGKDVELRCDPISGHTALYWYRQSLGQGLEFLIYFQGNSAPDKSGLPSDRFSAERTGGSVSTLTIQRTQQEDSAVYLCASSFNPGSNEKLFFGSGTQLSVL.